This record concerns one T cell receptor beta chain sequence. Antigen unknown. Identification of naive CD8+ T cells rested on CD45RO-CCR7+CD27+CD95- status. All TRB cDNA libraries came from 5' RACE performed with UMI labels. Using the 5' RACE reads, TCRdb records one entry per CDR3 protein without DNA. Its table records 4,500 to 6,500 distinct CDR3 sequences. This specimen comes from a study of CXCR3-negative and CXCR3-positive naive CD8 T cells. Study as a whole: Roughly 1.5 +/- 0.3 million TRB reads came from each library, giving around 140 million in total. General observations from the study: Hydrophobicity was higher for TRB CDR3s found in CXCR3-positive naive cells than in CXCR3-negative naive cells.

The specimen sequenced was naive CXCR3+ CD8+ T cells from blood. Subset: CD45RO-CCR7+CD27+CD95- naive CD8+ T cells expressing CXCR3 (TNR3+). The TCR originated in a human donor in good health. Some clones in this sample may be carry-over from other donors' samples.

The CDR3 here is CASSMTGSGEQYF. The rearrangement uses TRBV19 and TRBJ2-7; the TCRdb D gene call, TRBD1, has no DNA to confirm it. Germline CDR1 reads LNHDA; CDR2 reads SQIVND (reference sequence). The CDR3 is 13 residues long.